This paragraph reports one T cell receptor beta chain. The data are from a study of blood T cell repertoires in COVID-19. Study-wide background: The cDNA or gDNA used as material had been derived from T cells, B-cell-depleted T cells, or PBMCs.

From germline, CDR1 is MGHRA and CDR2 YSYEKL. V shed 1 base and J shed 3 bases, with 13 bases lying between them. This CDR3 has 15 amino acids. TCRdb's copy holds only in-frame clones and misses some; the assay was immunoSEQ multiplex PCR. Of about 270,000 clones listed, approximately 90% are singletons. Those enrolled, adults aged roughly 18 to 100 years, came from 24 US areas. The chain combines TRBV4-1 with TRBJ2-7, with D possibly TRBD2 on 5 matching bases. This clonotype was obtained from a young woman who had recovered from COVID-19. The specimen was PBMCs or T cells enriched from blood (not recorded which). The CDR3 is CASSQVWAGHYEQYF. CDR3 DNA: TGCGCCAGCAGCCAAGTATGGGCGGGCCACTACGAGCAGTACTTC.